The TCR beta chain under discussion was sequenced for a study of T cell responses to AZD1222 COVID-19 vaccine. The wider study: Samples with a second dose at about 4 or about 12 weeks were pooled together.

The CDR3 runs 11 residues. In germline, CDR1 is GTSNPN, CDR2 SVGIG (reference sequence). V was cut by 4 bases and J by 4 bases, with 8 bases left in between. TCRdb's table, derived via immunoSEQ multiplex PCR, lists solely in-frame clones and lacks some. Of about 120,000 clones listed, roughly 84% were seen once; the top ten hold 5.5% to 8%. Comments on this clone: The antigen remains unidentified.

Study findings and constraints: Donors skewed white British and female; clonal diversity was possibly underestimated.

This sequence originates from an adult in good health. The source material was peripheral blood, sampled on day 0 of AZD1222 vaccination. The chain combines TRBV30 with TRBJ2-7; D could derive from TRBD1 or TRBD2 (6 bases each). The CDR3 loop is CAWKGGYEQYF. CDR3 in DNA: TGTGCCTGGAAGGGGGGTTACGAGCAGTACTTC.